This entry concerns a single T cell receptor beta chain. This clonotype has a count of ten or more. Its antigen remains undetermined. No much larger clone exists at a distance of one base, and base qualities are not known. This sample stems from a study of Graves' ophthalmopathy and Graves' hyperthyroidism (dated by TCRdb to between 2017 and 2018). General notes on the study: Peripheral blood samples were taken at the time of initial diagnosis, before any treatment was given. An independent validation cohort comprised 18 hyperthyroidism patients and 17 patients who later progressed from hyperthyroidism to ophthalmopathy. To explore V-J signatures distinguishing ophthalmopathy from hyperthyroidism, a discovery set of roughly 100 patients (about 43 ophthalmopathy, 57 stable hyperthyroidism) was enrolled. Following sampling, methimazole starting at 30 mg daily was administered to hyperthyroidism patients, and high-dose intravenous methylprednisolone was administered to ophthalmopathy patients. The study used signatures of the TCR beta repertoire to tell Graves' ophthalmopathy apart from Graves' hyperthyroidism and to predict which patients would progress to ophthalmopathy. T-cell repertoires of thyroid tissue and blood were compared in five or six hyperthyroidism patients. In total, some 130 blood samples were TCR-sequenced: 40 to 45 ophthalmopathy, approximately 75 hyperthyroidism and roughly 17 hyperthyroidism-to-ophthalmopathy patients. General conclusions and limits of the study: Most expanded thyroid clonotypes with frequency above 0.001 were also detected in blood, suggesting blood repertoires may reflect the thyroid immune response. No statistical method was used to set the sample size in advance, and the investigators knew which group each participant was assigned to. In validation, the model predicted ophthalmopathy progression with 55% to 71% sensitivity and around 72% specificity; approximately 12 predicted patients were CT-confirmed with GO in a median of approximately six months. The 13-signature model separated ophthalmopathy from stable hyperthyroidism with approximately 90% sensitivity and about 81% specificity in cross-validation, and 80%/75% in the test set.

TCR beta CDR3 regions were amplified from RNA transcripts for repertoire sequencing. HTBI primers and the Qiagen OneStep RT-PCR kit were used in a first-round RT-PCR, which was followed by a second-round multiplex PCR, size selection and purification. Libraries were sequenced on an Illumina HiSeq2000 using paired-end 100 bp reads. Under the source paper's analysis protocol: Reads were processed with SOAPnuke, discarding reads with adapters, uncalled bases, mean Phred below 15, or no exact constant-primer or identifier match. High-quality paired reads were merged with COPE v1.2.5. Each unique nucleotide sequence was treated as a clonotype, and MiTCR v1.1 was used to align the clonotypes to the IMGT TRB V, D and J references. The analysis was limited to V-J combinations with a frequency above 0.0001, which together covered 99% to 99.2% of the repertoires. A TCR clonal expansion and chaos score per V-J combination was defined as the ratio of F50 clonal expansion to chaos observed in the TCRdist matrix. Welch's t-statistics and random forest were used to narrow the features down to 13 V-J combinations, which were then fed into a naive Bayes classifier. The Morisita-Horn index was used to measure how similar the thyroid and blood repertoires were. TCRdb redid the processing of the public reads, applying fastp at Q25 and MiXCR, and retained in-frame beta chains. Here each entry gathers all rows of one CDR3 protein and keeps the most common genes and DNA. The V and J calls, along with clone size, are taken from TCRdb and not from the paper's own processing. For this sample the table gives 350,000 or so distinct CDR3 sequences, of which 15% to 20% were detected only once. Jointly, the top ten make up around an eighth of the sample.

The ophthalmopathy patients had moderately to severely active disease, with a Clinical Activity Score of 3 or higher, a NOSPECS grade of 4 or higher, and a disease duration of less than 3 months. Patients with other autoimmune diseases, uncontrolled infections, pregnancy or lactation were excluded from the study. Diagnosis relied on clinical symptoms, serum thyroxine, TRAb, thyroid ultrasound and orbital computed tomography. PBMCs were isolated from about 9 ml of fresh peripheral blood by Ficoll-Paque density gradient centrifugation. Total RNA was extracted using Trizol reagent, and RNA quality was checked on an Agilent 2100 Bioanalyzer. The sequence was obtained from an adult man with Graves' ophthalmopathy. Sequencing input: peripheral blood.

The CDR3 in this case is CAWSAGVYGYTF. The base sequence is TGTGCCTGGAGTGCGGGGGTCTATGGCTACACCTTC. Here the chain combines TRBV30 and TRBJ1-2; TRBD1 could be the D gene, as 5 bases match. A distance of 7 bases separates the germline ends of V and J, which lose 1 base and 4 bases respectively. The CDR3, cysteine through phenylalanine, is 12 amino acids long. The retained sequence is limited to the CDR3, 36 bases, with the frame set at the first base. From the germline V gene (reference sequence), CDR1 is GTSNPN and CDR2 is SVGIG.